This paragraph covers one T cell receptor beta chain sequence. The protocol was immunoSEQ multiplex PCR, while the TCRdb copy is restricted to in-frame clones and leaves out a portion. The table has just under 60,000 clones, roughly 80% seen once; the top ten hold more than 7.5%. The record originates from a study of blood T cell repertoires in COVID-19. About the study: COVID-19 samples from acute and convalescent phases originated in the United States, Italy and Spain.

This receptor was taken from a human donor in a cohort sampled during active COVID-19. Sequencing used peripheral blood.

The CDR3 DNA reads TGTGCCAGCAGCCCCCCTAGCGGGGGCTACAATGAGCAGTTCTTC. Protein sequence: CASSPPSGGYNEQFF. The chain links TRBV7-2 to TRBJ2-1; 10 nucleotides agree with TRBD2. The CDR3 spans 15 residues. Trimming took 5 bases from V and 3 from J; bases not matched to a gene: 4. CDR1 SGHTA and CDR2 FQGNSA come from the germline V gene.